This TCR beta chain was sequenced for a study of blood T cells in healthy people across ages. A second PCR of about 7 to 12 cycles used a sample-barcoded 5' primer and a J-beta primer mix. Each cDNA molecule received a tag from a template-switch adaptor that had 12 random nucleotides. TCRdb processed the 5' RACE reads anew with MiXCR; each CDR3 protein has one entry. The table records more than 1,000,000 distinct CDR3 sequences, 25% of them present only once. The authors extracted at least 6 micrograms of total RNA per sample. Germline CDR1 reads SQVTM; CDR2 reads ANQGSEA. The junction had 11 bases not matched to a gene; V was cut back by 6 bases and J by 4 bases. This CDR3 has 14 amino acids. These data also featured in a second study, about T cells of mothers and their children. That investigation notes: Donation came from three healthy Caucasian mothers together with their six children.

The rearrangement uses TRBV29-1 and TRBJ2-7, with TRBD2 matching 8 bases. The receptor was derived from a girl aged 2-10 years in good health. Specimen: blood. CDR3 amino acids: CSVGRLASRYEQYF. In nucleotides, the CDR3 is TGCAGCGTCGGACGACTAGCGAGTAGGTACGAGCAGTACTTC.